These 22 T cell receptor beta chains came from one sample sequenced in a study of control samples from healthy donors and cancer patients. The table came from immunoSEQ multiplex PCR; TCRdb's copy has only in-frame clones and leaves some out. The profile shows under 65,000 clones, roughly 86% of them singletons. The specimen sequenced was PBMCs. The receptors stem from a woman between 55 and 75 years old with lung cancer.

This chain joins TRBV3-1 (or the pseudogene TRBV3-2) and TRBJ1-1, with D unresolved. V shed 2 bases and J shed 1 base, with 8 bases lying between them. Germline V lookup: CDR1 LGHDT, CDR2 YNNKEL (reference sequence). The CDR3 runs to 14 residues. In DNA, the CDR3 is TGTGCCAGCAGCCAATGGAATGAGAACACTGAAGCTTTCTTT. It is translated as CASSQWNENTEAFF.

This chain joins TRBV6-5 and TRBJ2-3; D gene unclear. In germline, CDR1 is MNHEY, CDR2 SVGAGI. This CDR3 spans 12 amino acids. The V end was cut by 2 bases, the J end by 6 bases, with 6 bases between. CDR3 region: CASSYVGDTQYF. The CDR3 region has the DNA TGTGCCAGCAGTTACGTGGGGGATACGCAGTATTTT.

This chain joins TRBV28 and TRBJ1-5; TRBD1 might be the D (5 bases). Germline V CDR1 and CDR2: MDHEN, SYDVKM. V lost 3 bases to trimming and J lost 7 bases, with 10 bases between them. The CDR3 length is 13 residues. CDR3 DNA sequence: TGTGCCAGCAGTTTTATCGGGGCGCAGCCCCAGCATTTT. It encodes CASSFIGAQPQHF. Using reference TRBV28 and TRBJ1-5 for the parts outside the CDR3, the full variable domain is DVKVTQSSRYLVKRTGEKVFLECVQDMDHENMFWYRQDPGLGLRLIYFSYDVKMKEKGDIPEGYSVSREKKERFSLILESASTNQTSMYLCASSFIGAQPQHFGDGTRLSIL.

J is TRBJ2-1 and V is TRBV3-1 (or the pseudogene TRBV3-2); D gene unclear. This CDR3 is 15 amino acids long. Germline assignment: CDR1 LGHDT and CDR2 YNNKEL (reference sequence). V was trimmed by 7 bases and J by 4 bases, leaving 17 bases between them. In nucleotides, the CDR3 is TGTGCCAGCACCATGGGCTTAGTCTTTTACAATGAGCAGTTCTTC. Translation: CASTMGLVFYNEQFF.

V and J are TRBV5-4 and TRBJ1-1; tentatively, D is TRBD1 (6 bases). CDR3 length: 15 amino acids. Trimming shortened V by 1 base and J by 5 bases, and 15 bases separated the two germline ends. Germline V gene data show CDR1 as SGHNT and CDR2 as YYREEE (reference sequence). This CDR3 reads CASSLKGGGGTEAFF. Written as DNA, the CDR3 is TGTGCCAGCAGCTTGAAGGGGGGCGGGGGAACTGAAGCTTTCTTT.

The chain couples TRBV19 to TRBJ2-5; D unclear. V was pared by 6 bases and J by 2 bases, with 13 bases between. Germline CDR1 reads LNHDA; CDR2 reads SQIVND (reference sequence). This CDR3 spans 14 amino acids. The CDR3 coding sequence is TGTGCCAGTAGCCGTGGGGTAGGGCAAGAGACCCAGTACTTC. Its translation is CASSRGVGQETQYF.

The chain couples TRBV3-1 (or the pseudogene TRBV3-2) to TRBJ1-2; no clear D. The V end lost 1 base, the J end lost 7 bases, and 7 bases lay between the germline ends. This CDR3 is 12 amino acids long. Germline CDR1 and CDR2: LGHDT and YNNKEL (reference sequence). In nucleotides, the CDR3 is TGTGCCAGCAGCCAAGGAAGCTTTGGCTACACCTTC. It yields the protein CASSQGSFGYTF.

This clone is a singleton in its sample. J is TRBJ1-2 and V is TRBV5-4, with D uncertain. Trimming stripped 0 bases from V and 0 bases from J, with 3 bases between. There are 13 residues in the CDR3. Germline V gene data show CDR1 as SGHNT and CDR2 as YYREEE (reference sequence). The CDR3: CASSLDTNYGYTF. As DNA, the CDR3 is TGTGCCAGCAGCTTGGACACTAACTATGGCTACACCTTC.

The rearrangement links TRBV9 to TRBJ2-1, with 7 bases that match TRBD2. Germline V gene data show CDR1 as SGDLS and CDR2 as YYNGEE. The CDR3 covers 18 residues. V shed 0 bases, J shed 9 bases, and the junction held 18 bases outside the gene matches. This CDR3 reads CASSVATGFWAGDSEQFF. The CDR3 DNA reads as TGTGCCAGCAGCGTAGCTACGGGCTTCTGGGCGGGAGATAGTGAGCAGTTCTTC.

Here the CDR3 reads CASSPGTGETQYF. The CDR3 DNA is TGTGCCAGCAGTCCCGGGACAGGAGAGACCCAGTACTTC. V and J are TRBV2 and TRBJ2-5, with TRBD1 identical over 8 bases. CDR3 size: 13 residues. V gave up 5 bases and J gave up 4 bases; unmatched junction bases: 3. Germline CDR1 is SNHLY and CDR2 is FYNNEI.

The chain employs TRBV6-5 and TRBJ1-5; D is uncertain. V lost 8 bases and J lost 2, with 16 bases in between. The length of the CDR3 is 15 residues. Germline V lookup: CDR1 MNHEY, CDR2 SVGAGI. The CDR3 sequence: CASGQSSWGNQPQHF. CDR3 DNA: TGTGCCAGCGGCCAGTCTTCTTGGGGCAATCAGCCCCAGCATTTT.

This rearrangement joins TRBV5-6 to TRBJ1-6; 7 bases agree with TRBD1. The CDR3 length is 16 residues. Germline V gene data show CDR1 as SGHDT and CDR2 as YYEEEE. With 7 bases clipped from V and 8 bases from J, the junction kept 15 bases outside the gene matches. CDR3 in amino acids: CASGTLQGIGDSPLHF. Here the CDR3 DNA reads TGTGCCAGCGGGACCTTACAGGGGATCGGAGATTCACCCCTCCACTTT.

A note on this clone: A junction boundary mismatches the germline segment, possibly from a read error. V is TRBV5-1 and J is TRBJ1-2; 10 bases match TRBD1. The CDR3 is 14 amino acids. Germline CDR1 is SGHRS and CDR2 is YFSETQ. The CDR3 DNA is TGCGCCAGCAGCGCTACGGGATGGGACAGGGGACGCGTCTTC. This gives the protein CASSATGWDRGRVF.

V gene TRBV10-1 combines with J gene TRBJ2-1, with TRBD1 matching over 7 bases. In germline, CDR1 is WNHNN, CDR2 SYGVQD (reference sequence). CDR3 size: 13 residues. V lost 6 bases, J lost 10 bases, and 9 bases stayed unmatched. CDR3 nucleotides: TGCGCCAGCAGGGCCGGGACAGCCGGCGAGCAGTTCTTC. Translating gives CASRAGTAGEQFF.

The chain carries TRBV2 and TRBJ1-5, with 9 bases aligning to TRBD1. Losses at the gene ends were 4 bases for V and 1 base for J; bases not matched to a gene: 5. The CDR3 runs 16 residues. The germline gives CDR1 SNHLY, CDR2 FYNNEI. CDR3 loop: CASSGGTGLSNQPQHF. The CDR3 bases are TGTGCCAGCAGTGGGGGGACAGGGTTGAGCAATCAGCCCCAGCATTTT.

CDR3 sequence: CATSGRSSGGWYIQYF. CDR3 bases: TGTGCCACCAGCGGACGCTCTAGCGGGGGATGGTACATTCAGTACTTC. The chain employs TRBV15 and TRBJ2-4; the match to TRBD2 covers 10 bases. V lost 5 bases, J lost 8 bases, and 12 bases stayed unmatched. Germline V gene data show CDR1 as LNHNV and CDR2 as YYDKDF (reference sequence). This CDR3 region has 16 residues. Full variable domain (missing parts from reference TRBV15 and TRBJ2-4): DAMVIQNPRYQVTQFGKPVTLSCSQTLNHNVMYWYQQKSSQAPKLLFHYYDKDFNNEADTPDNFQSRRPNTSFCFLDIRSPGLGDTAMYLCATSGRSSGGWYIQYFGAGTRLSVL.

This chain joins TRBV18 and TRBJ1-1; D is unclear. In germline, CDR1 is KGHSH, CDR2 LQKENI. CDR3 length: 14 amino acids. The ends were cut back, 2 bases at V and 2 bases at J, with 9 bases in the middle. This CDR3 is CASSPTRLNTEAFF. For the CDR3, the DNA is TGTGCCAGCTCACCAACACGCCTTAACACTGAAGCTTTCTTT.

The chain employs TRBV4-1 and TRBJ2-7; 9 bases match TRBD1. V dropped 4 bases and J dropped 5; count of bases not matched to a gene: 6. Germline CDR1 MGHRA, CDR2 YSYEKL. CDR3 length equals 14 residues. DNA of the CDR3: TGCGCCAGCAGCCTGGGACAGGGCCAAAACGAGCAGTACTTC. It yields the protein CASSLGQGQNEQYF.

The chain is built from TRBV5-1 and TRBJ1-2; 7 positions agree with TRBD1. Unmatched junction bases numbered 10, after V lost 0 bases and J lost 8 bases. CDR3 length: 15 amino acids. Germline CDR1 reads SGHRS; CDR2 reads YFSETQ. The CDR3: CASSLAPDRVGGYTF. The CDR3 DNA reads TGCGCCAGCAGCTTGGCCCCCGACAGGGTGGGCGGCTACACCTTC.

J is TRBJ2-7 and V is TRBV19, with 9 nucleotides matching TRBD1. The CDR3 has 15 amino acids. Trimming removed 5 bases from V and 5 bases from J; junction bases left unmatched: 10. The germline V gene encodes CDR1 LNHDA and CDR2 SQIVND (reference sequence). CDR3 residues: CASSRSGTGSHEQYF. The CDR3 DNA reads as TGTGCCAGTAGTCGGTCCGGGACAGGGAGCCACGAGCAGTACTTC.

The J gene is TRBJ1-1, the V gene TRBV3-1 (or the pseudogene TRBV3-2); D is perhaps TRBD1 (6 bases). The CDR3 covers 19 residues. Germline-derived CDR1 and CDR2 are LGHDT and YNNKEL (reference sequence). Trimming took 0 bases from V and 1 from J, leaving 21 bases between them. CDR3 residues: CASSQDEVGRGRTNTEAFF. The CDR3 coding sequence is TGTGCCAGCAGCCAAGATGAGGTTGGCAGGGGCCGGACGAACACTGAAGCTTTCTTT.

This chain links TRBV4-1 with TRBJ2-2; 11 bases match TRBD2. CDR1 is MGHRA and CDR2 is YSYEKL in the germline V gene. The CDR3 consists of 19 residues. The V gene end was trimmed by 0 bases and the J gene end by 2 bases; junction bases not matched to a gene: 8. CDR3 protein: CASSQDLLAGGRNTGELFF. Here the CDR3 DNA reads TGCGCCAGCAGCCAAGATCTGCTAGCGGGGGGCCGTAACACCGGGGAGCTGTTTTTT.